This TCR beta chain emerged from a study of HIV-infected patients and healthy controls. One entry per CDR3 protein results from TCRdb running MiXCR on the 5' RACE reads. The sample shows 18,000 or so distinct CDR3 sequences, approximately 18% of them seen only once. This CDR3 region has 15 residues. Trimming pared 2 bases from V and 1 base from J, leaving 11 bases between. Germline CDR1 reads MNHEY; CDR2 reads SMNVEV (reference sequence). This clonotype has at least ten counts. The sample taken for sequencing was CD8+ T cells from blood. The chain recombines TRBV27 with TRBJ1-2; D perhaps matches TRBD1 (5 bases). The TCR comes from a human donor in good health. For the CDR3, the DNA is TGTGCCAGCAGTTTAATGTCAGGGAGTAACTATGGCTACACCTTC. Residues: CASSLMSGSNYGYTF.